This entry features one T cell receptor (beta chain) sequence. This sample is drawn from a study of regulatory T cells in long-lasting Graves disease. Indicated time point: persistent/refractory GD, antithyroid drugs over 5 years with positive TRAb. There was RNA extracted from PBMCs, and the TCR library was made from it. American Thyroid Association guidelines defined Graves' disease diagnosis. This CDR3 contains 13 residues. Germline V gene sequence: CDR1 SQVTM, CDR2 ANQGSEA. Deletions cut 6 bases from V and 1 base from J, with 12 bases between. The TCR beta library used iRepertoire HTBI primers with Arm-PCR amplification of CDR3. As handled by the study authors: The study identified about 60 TRBV and approximately 15 TRBJ segments across samples. TCRdb reprocessed the multiplex PCR reads via MiXCR and lists one record per CDR3 protein. TCRdb's processing, not the study's, gives the V and J calls here. This sample yields 600,000 to 800,000 distinct CDR3 sequences, of which about 30% are seen a single time; roughly 46% belongs to the top ten.

Specimen: peripheral blood mononuclear cells (PBMCs), collected when the disease was refractory, from a patient treated with antithyroid drugs. V usage is TRBV29-1 and J usage is TRBJ1-1; D unclear. The clonotype was recovered from a female donor with Graves disease. In DNA, the CDR3 is TGCAGCGTGGCTCCGGGCCCGAACACTGAAGCTTTCTTT. It encodes CSVAPGPNTEAFF.